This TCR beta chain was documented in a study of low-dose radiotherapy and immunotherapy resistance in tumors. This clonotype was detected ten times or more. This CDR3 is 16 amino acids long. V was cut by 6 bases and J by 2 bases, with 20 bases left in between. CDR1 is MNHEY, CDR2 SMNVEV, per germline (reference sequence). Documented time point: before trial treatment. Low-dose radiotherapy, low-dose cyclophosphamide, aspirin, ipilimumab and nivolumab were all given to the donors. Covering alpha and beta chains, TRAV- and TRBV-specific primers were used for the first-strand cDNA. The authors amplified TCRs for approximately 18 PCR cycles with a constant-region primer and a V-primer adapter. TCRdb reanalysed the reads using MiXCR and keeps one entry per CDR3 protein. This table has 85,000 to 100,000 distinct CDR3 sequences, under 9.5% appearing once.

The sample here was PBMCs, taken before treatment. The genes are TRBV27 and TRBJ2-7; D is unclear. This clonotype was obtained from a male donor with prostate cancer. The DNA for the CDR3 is TGTGCCAGCAGGCAGGAGCCCCAAACCCAAACCTACGAGCAGTACTTC. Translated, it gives CASRQEPQTQTYEQYF.